This T cell receptor beta chain was captured by sequencing in a study of blood T cell repertoires in COVID-19. In germline, CDR1 is MNHNY, CDR2 SVGAGI (reference sequence). The CDR3 has 13 amino acids. The trim removed 6 bases at V and 10 bases at J, leaving 7 bases unmatched. Produced via immunoSEQ multiplex PCR; TCRdb's table is partial and in-frame only. The sample yields about 190,000 clones, about 88% seen once. This clone was found once. The rearrangement links TRBV6-6 to TRBJ2-1; TRBD2 aligns across 9 bases. Source material: peripheral blood. The sequence was obtained from a woman aged 40 to 49 who had recovered from COVID-19. The CDR3 DNA sequence: TGTGCCAGCAGGGGCCCAGCGGGAGGCGAGCAGTTCTTC. This translates into CASRGPAGGEQFF.